This entry lists 18 T cell receptor beta chains sequenced from one sample in a study of shared clonotypes between healthy human individuals. The repertoire was sequenced with immunoSEQ multiplex PCR; TCRdb's copy has only in-frame clones and lacks some. The sample shows over a million clones, approximately 78% of them seen only once. The sequenced sample was memory CD4+ T cells from PBMCs. Documented subset: CD45RA-negative fraction. The source of these receptors is a man aged 18 to 30 in good health. Some clones in this sample may be carry-over from other donors' samples.

This clone was found many times. This chain joins TRBV28 and TRBJ2-1; 10 bases line up with TRBD1. The CDR3 has 14 amino acids. CDR1 is MDHEN, CDR2 SYDVKM, per germline. The ends lost 7 bases at V and 8 bases at J; junction bases unmatched: 8. This CDR3 is CASIRGQGGHEQFF. As DNA, the CDR3 is TGTGCCAGCATCAGAGGACAGGGGGGCCATGAGCAGTTCTTC.

The DNA of the CDR3 is TGTGCCAGCAGCCACAGCGGGGTTGAAGAGACCCAGTACTTC. Residues: CASSHSGVEETQYF. The V and J genes are TRBV7-2 and TRBJ2-5; 7 bases are a match to TRBD2. The CDR3 covers 14 residues. Per the germline V gene, CDR1 is SGHTA and CDR2 is FQGNSA. V dropped 5 bases and J dropped 3; count of bases not matched to a gene: 6. Together with reference TRBV7-2 and TRBJ2-5, the CDR3 gives the full variable domain: GAGVSQSPSNKVTEKGKDVELRCDPISGHTALYWYRQSLGQGLEFLIYFQGNSAPDKSGLPSDRFSAERTGGSVSTLTIQRTQQEDSAVYLCASSHSGVEETQYFGPGTRLLVL.

The V call is TRBV7-9, the J call TRBJ2-3; D assignment may be TRBD1 or TRBD2 (5 bases each). Germline CDR1 SEHNR, CDR2 FQNEAQ (reference sequence). V gave up 3 bases and J gave up 2 bases, with 9 bases separating them. CDR3 length: 14 residues. CDR3 residues: CASSFEGPTDTQYF. CDR3 bases: TGTGCCAGCAGCTTTGAGGGACCCACAGATACGCAGTATTTT.

V usage is TRBV10-3 and J usage is TRBJ2-5; TRBD1 is a possible D gene (5 bases). Germline CDR1 ENHRY, CDR2 SYGVKD. V lost 3 bases, J lost 4 bases, and 18 bases lay in between. The CDR3 contains 16 residues. As DNA, the CDR3 is TGTGCCATCAGTGAAGGATTAAGAATTGACAGAGAGACCCAGTACTTC. The encoded protein is CAISEGLRIDRETQYF.

The CDR3 DNA follows: TGTGCCAGCCAGGGTTTTAACACTGAAGCTTTCTTT. Protein sequence: CASQGFNTEAFF. The genes are TRBV6-1 and TRBJ1-1, with D tentatively TRBD1 (5 bases). Germline V CDR1 and CDR2: MNHNS, SASEGT. The CDR3 extends over 12 amino acids. V was cut by 8 bases and J by 2 bases, with 9 bases left in between.

About this clone: This may be a read error: a much more frequent sequence differs by one nucleotide. The chain recombines TRBV6-4 with TRBJ2-3; 10 nucleotides align to TRBD2. Per germline, CDR1 MRHNA and CDR2 SNTAGT. The CDR3 totals 15 residues. Trimming took 6 bases from V and 1 from J; bases not matched to a gene: 4. CDR3 protein: CASSRTSGGTDTQYF. DNA for the CDR3: TGTGCCAGCAGCCGGACTAGCGGAGGCACAGATACGCAGTATTTT.

This clone was detected once. The chain recombines TRBV9 with TRBJ2-3; 9 nucleotides align to TRBD2. Germline CDR1 SGDLS, CDR2 YYNGEE. CDR3 length equals 15 residues. With 3 bases clipped from V and 1 base from J, the junction kept 3 bases outside the gene matches. The CDR3 DNA is TGTGCCAGCAGCGGGACTAGCGATCGCACAGATACGCAGTATTTT. Amino acid sequence: CASSGTSDRTDTQYF.

The CDR3 protein is CASSLRDSTFNEKLFF. The DNA for the CDR3 is TGTGCCAGCTCACTACGGGACAGTACTTTCAATGAAAAACTGTTTTTT. The chain employs TRBV18 and TRBJ1-4, with 7 bases that match TRBD1. The CDR3 has 16 amino acids. With V trimmed by 4 bases and J by 5 bases, 10 bases remained unmatched. The germline CDR1 and CDR2 sequences are KGHSH and LQKENI.

This chain uses TRBV27 with TRBJ2-4; 16 positions match TRBD2. The CDR3 has 20 residues. Germline V gives CDR1 MNHEY, CDR2 SMNVEV (reference sequence). V lost 3 bases, J lost 0 bases, and 8 bases stayed unmatched. The CDR3 loop reads CASSLKGLAGGILAKNIQYF. The DNA of the CDR3 is TGTGCCAGCAGTTTGAAGGGACTAGCGGGAGGGATCCTAGCCAAAAACATTCAGTACTTC.

The chain employs TRBV5-1 and TRBJ2-1, with 11 nucleotides matching TRBD2. This CDR3 is 17 amino acids long. Germline CDR1 and CDR2: SGHRS and YFSETQ. The V and J ends lost 4 bases and 4 bases, in that order; junction bases with no gene match: 10. This chain's CDR3 is CASSVGGGLAVYNEQFF. In DNA form, the CDR3 reads TGCGCCAGCAGCGTCGGAGGGGGACTAGCGGTATACAATGAGCAGTTCTTC.

This chain links TRBV2 with TRBJ1-5; TRBD1 agrees at 8 bases. After removal of 9 bases from V and 3 bases from J, the junction contained 10 bases not matched to a gene. Germline-derived CDR1 and CDR2 are SNHLY and FYNNEI. The CDR3 has 15 amino acids. CDR3 region: CASNFDRGHNQPQHF. The CDR3 nucleotides are TGTGCCAGTAACTTCGACAGGGGACACAATCAGCCCCAGCATTTT.

V and J are TRBV28 and TRBJ1-2; TRBD1 is a possible D gene (6 bases). V lost 5 bases, J lost 14 bases, and 21 bases lay in between. Germline V gives CDR1 MDHEN, CDR2 SYDVKM. The CDR3 consists of 13 residues. The CDR3 loop is CASSLQEGQPKTF. CDR3 nucleotide sequence: TGTGCCAGCAGTCTCCAGGAGGGACAACCGAAAACCTTC.

CDR3 DNA: TGTGCCAGCAGCTCACCACAGAGGGTTCAGCCCCAGCATTTT. Protein sequence: CASSSPQRVQPQHF. The rearrangement links TRBV5-6 to TRBJ1-5; D remains ambiguous. Germline values: CDR1 SGHDT, CDR2 YYEEEE. The germline V and J ends were trimmed by 3 bases and 6 bases, with 13 bases remaining between them. CDR3 length equals 14 residues. The full variable domain, its missing parts supplied by reference TRBV5-6 and TRBJ1-5, is DAGVTQSPTHLIKTRGQQVTLRCSPKSGHDTVSWYQQALGQGPQFIFQYYEEEERQRGNFPDRFSGHQFPNYSSELNVNALLLGDSALYLCASSSPQRVQPQHFGDGTRLSIL.

The J gene is TRBJ2-1, the V gene TRBV5-1; D may be TRBD2 (6 bases). Trimming shortened V by 2 bases and J by 4 bases, and 13 bases separated the two germline ends. Germline V gives CDR1 SGHRS, CDR2 YFSETQ. This CDR3 region has 15 residues. This chain's CDR3 is CASSFISGAYNEQFF. In nucleotides, the CDR3 is TGCGCCAGCAGCTTTATCTCGGGAGCATACAATGAGCAGTTCTTC.

V usage is TRBV2 and J usage is TRBJ2-2; maybe TRBD2 (5 bases). The CDR3 sequence is 13 residues long. The germline V gene encodes CDR1 SNHLY and CDR2 FYNNEI. Trimming left V 8 bases short and J 4 bases short, with 11 bases between. The CDR3 spells CASGLLGTGELFF. In DNA, the CDR3 is TGTGCCAGCGGACTCCTGGGCACCGGGGAGCTGTTTTTT. The full variable domain, its missing parts supplied by reference TRBV2 and TRBJ2-2, is EPEVTQTPSHQVTQMGQEVILRCVPISNHLYFYWYRQILGQKVEFLVSFYNNEISEKSEIFDDQFSVERPDGSNFTLKIRSTKLEDSAMYFCASGLLGTGELFFGEGSRLTVL.

This rearrangement joins TRBV7-3 to TRBJ2-3; 11 bases agree with TRBD2. The germline CDR1 and CDR2 sequences are SGHTA and FQGTGA. The trim removed 5 bases at V and 5 bases at J, leaving 9 bases unmatched. The CDR3 consists of 16 residues. CDR3 in amino acids: CASSPRLAGSVDTQYF. In nucleotides, the CDR3 is TGTGCCAGCAGCCCAAGACTAGCGGGGAGTGTAGATACGCAGTATTTT.

This clone was counted a few times. For the CDR3, the DNA is TGTGCCAGCAAAGGACGGGTGAACACTGAAGCTTTCTTT. Translating it yields CASKGRVNTEAFF. The V and J genes are TRBV6-5 and TRBJ1-1; the D is unclear. Germline values: CDR1 MNHEY, CDR2 SVGAGI. CDR3 length: 13 amino acids. V lost 7 bases and J lost 0, with 9 bases in between.

This clone has just a few counts. The V gene is TRBV19, the J gene TRBJ2-2, with TRBD2 identical over 14 bases. This CDR3 spans 15 amino acids. The germline V gene encodes CDR1 LNHDA and CDR2 SQIVND (reference sequence). With 4 bases clipped from V and 6 bases from J, the junction kept 1 base outside the gene matches. CDR3 protein: CASSKGLAGAGELFF. DNA of the CDR3: TGTGCCAGTAGTAAGGGACTAGCGGGAGCCGGGGAGCTGTTTTTT.